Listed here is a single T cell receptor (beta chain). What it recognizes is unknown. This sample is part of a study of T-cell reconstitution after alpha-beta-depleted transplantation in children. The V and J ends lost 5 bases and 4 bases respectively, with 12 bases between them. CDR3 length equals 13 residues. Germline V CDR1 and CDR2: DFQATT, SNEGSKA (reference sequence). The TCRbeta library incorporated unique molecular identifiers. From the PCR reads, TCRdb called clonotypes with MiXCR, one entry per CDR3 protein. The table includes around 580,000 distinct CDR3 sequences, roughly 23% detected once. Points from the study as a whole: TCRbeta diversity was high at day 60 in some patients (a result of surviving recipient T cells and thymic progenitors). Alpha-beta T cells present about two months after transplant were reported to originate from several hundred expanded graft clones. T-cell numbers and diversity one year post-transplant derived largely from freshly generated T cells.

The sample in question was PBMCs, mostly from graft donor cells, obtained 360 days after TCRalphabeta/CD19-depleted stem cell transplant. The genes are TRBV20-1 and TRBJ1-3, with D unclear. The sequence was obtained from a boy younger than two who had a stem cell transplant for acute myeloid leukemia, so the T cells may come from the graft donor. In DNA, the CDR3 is TGCAGTGCTTCCCTCCGGGGAGGAAACACCATATATTTT. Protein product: CSASLRGGNTIYF.